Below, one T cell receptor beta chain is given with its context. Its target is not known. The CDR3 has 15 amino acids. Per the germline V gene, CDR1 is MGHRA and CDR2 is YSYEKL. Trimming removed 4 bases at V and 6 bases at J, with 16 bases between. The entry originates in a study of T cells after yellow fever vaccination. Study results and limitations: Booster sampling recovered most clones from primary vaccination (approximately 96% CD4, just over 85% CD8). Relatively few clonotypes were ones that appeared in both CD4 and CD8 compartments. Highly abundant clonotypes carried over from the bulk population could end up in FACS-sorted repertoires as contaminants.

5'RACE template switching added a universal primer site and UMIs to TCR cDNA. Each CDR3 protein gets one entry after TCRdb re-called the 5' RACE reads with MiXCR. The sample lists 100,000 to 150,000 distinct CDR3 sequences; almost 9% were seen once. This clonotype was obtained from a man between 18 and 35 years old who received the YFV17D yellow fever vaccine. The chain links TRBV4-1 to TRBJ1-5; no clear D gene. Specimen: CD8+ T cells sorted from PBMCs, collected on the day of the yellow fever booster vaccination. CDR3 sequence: CASSPLGIEGQPQHF. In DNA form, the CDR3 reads TGCGCCAGCAGCCCCCTCGGAATTGAGGGTCAGCCCCAGCATTTT.